This T cell receptor beta chain was observed in a study of shared clonotypes between healthy human individuals. Study at large: Per-donor plates numbered three CD4 naive, three CD4 memory, two CD8 naive and one CD8 memory.

Overall study findings and caveats: Expectations were that clonotype sharing among donors would be affected by sequencing depth.

Replicate sorted-subset PCRs were loaded with 150 to 250 ng DNA, 31,000 or so T cell genomes. Sequencing was performed with immunoSEQ multiplex PCR; in TCRdb, only in-frame clones are kept and a portion is missing. Of roughly 2,500,000 clones listed, 80% to 95% are singletons. This clone was counted a single time. The antigen remains unidentified. The receptor was isolated from a man aged 18 to 30 in good health. Some clones in this sample may be carry-over from other donors' samples. Sequenced: naive CD4+ T cells from PBMCs. Sample subset: CD45RA+ positively selected.

CDR3 amino acids: CASSFTPGGGVGNTIYF. The CDR3 bases are TGTGCCAGCAGCTTTACTCCAGGGGGCGGAGTAGGAAACACCATATATTTT. The chain recombines TRBV7-9 with TRBJ1-3; 8 bases are a match to TRBD1. After removal of 3 bases from V and 4 bases from J, the junction contained 11 bases not matched to a gene. Per the germline V gene, CDR1 is SEHNR and CDR2 is FQNEAQ (reference sequence). The CDR3 is 17 amino acids.